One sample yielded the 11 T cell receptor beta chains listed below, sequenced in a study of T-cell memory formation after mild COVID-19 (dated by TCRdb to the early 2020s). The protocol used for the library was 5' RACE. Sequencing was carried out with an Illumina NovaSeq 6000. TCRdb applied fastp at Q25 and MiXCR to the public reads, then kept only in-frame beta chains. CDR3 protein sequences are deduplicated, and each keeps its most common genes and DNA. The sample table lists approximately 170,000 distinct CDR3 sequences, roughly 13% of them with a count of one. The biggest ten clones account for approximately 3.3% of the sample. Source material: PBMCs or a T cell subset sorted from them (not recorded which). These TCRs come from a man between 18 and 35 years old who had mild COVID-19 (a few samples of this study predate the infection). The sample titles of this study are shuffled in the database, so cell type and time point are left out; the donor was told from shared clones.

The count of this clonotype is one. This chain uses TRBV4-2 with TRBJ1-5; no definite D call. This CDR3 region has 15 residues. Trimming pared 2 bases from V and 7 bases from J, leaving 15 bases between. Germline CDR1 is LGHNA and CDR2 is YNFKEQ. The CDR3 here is CASSQSGDGGQPQHF. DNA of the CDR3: TGTGCCAGCAGCCAAAGCGGCGACGGCGGCCAGCCCCAGCATTTT.

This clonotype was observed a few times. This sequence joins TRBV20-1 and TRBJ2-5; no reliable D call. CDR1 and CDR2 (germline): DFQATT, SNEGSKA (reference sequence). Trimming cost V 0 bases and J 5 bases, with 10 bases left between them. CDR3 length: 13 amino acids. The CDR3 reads CSARDGIRETQYF. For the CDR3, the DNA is TGCAGTGCTAGAGATGGGATTAGGGAGACCCAGTACTTC.

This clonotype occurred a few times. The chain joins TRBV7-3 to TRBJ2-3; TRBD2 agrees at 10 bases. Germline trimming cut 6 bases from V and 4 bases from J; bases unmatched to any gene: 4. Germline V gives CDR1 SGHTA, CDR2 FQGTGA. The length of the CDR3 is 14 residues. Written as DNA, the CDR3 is TGTGCCAGCAGACAAGCGGGGGGGCCAGATACGCAGTATTTT. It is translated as CASRQAGGPDTQYF.

CDR3 region: CASSLLRDSSYEQYF. CDR3 sequence (DNA): TGTGCCAGCAGCCTACTCAGGGACAGCTCCTACGAGCAGTACTTC. This sequence joins TRBV7-6 and TRBJ2-7, with 7 bases matching TRBD1. Germline V CDR1 and CDR2: SGHVS, FNYEAQ. The V and J ends lost 5 bases and 0 bases, in that order; junction bases with no gene match: 7. The CDR3 runs to 15 residues. The whole variable domain, filled in from reference TRBV7-6 and TRBJ2-7, reads GAGVSQSPRYKVTKRGQDVALRCDPISGHVSLYWYRQALGQGPEFLTYFNYEAQQDKSGLPNDRFSAERPEGSISTLTIQRTEQRDSAMYRCASSLLRDSSYEQYFGPGTRLTVT.

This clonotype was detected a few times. The CDR3 region is CASNFRVSTDTQYF. The CDR3 DNA reads as TGTGCCAGCAACTTCCGGGTGAGCACAGATACGCAGTATTTT. V gene TRBV12-3 or TRBV12-4 combines with J gene TRBJ2-3; D is undetermined. Trimming pared 7 bases from V and 0 bases from J, leaving 11 bases between. This CDR3 region has 14 residues.

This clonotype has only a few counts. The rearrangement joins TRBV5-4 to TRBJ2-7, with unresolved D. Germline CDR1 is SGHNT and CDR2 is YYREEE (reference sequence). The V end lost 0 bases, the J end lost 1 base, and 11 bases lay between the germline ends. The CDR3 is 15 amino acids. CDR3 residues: CASSLDAAGSYEQYF. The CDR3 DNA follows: TGTGCCAGCAGCTTGGATGCTGCCGGGTCCTACGAGCAGTACTTC.

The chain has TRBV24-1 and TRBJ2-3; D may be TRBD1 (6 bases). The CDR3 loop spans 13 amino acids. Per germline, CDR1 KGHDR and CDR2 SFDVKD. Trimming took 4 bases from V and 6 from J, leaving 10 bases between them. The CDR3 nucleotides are TGTGCCACCAGTGACCCAGGGGCCGATACGCAGTATTTT. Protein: CATSDPGADTQYF.

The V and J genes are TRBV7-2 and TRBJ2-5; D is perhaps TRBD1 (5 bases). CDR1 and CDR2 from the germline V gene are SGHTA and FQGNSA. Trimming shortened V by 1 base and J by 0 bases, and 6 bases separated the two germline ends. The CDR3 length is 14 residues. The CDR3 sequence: CASSLDRYQETQYF. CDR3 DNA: TGTGCCAGCAGCTTAGACAGGTACCAAGAGACCCAGTACTTC.

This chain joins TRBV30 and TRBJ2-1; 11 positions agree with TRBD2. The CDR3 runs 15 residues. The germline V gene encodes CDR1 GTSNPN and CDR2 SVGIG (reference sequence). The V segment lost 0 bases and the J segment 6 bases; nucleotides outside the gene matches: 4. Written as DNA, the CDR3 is TGTGCCTGGAGTGTATGGCTAGCGGGGGGCAATGAGCAGTTCTTC. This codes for CAWSVWLAGGNEQFF.

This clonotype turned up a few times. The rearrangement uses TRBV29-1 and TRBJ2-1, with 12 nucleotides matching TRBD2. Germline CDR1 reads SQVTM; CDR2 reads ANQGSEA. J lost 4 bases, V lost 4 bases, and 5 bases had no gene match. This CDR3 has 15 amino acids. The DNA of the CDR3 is TGCAGCGTTGTAGCTGGACTAGCGGGGTACAATGAGCAGTTCTTC. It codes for CSVVAGLAGYNEQFF.

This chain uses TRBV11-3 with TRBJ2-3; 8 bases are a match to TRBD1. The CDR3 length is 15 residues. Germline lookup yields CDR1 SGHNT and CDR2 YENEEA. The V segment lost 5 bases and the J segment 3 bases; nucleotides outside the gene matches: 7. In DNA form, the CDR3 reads TGTGCCAGCAGCCGTGGACAGGGTGAAACAGATACGCAGTATTTT. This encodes CASSRGQGETDTQYF.